What follows describes a single T cell receptor beta chain. These data are taken from a study of blood T cell repertoires in COVID-19. Data came from immunoSEQ multiplex PCR; TCRdb stores just in-frame clones and leaves some out. The repertoire consists of a few hundred thousand clones, with roughly 85% occurring once and the leading ten covering 3.6%. V dropped 5 bases and J dropped 10; count of bases not matched to a gene: 10. The V gene's germline CDR1 is MDHEN and CDR2 SYDVKM. CDR3 size: 15 residues. The chain combines TRBV28 with TRBJ1-6; 8 bases match TRBD1. The sequenced material came from peripheral blood. This TCR came from a woman aged 18-35 years with acute or convalescent COVID-19. The CDR3 region is CASSRQDRVGSPLHF. The CDR3 nucleotides read TGTGCCAGCAGTCGTCAGGACAGGGTCGGGTCACCCCTCCACTTT.